This TCR beta chain was observed in a study of blood T cell repertoires in COVID-19. About the research overall: Nucleic acid was either cDNA or gDNA, and it came from T cells, B-cell-depleted T cells, or PBMCs.

Original data processing: It was from reference gene primer amplification that nucleated cell counts were estimated. The protocol was immunoSEQ multiplex PCR, while the TCRdb copy is restricted to in-frame clones and leaves out a portion. Clone size and the V and J calls come from that table; the DNA yielded D and trimming. This repertoire shows about 130,000 clones, approximately 84% found once; its top ten account for approximately 18%. V lost 6 bases and J 0 bases, leaving 8 bases between the germline ends. Per germline, CDR1 LNHDA and CDR2 SQIVND (reference sequence). The CDR3 extends over 13 amino acids.

The sequenced sample consisted of peripheral blood. This TCR derives from a woman of 80 years or more with acute or convalescent COVID-19. The rearrangement links TRBV19 to TRBJ1-1, with D possibly being TRBD1 (5 bases). The CDR3 DNA follows: TGTGCCAGTAGCAGGACATTGAACACTGAAGCTTTCTTT. Translation gives CASSRTLNTEAFF.